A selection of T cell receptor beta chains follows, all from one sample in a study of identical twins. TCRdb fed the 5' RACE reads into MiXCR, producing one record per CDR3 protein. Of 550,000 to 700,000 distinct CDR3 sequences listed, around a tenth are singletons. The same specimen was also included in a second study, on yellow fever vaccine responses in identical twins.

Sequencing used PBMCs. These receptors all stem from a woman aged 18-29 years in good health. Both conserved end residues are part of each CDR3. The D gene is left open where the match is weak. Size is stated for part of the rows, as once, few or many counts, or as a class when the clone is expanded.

CDR3aa: CASSLGPPPSEQYF
CDR3nt: TGTGCCAGCAGTTTAGGGCCTCCTCCCTCCGAGCAGTACTTC
d_gene: -
j_gene: TRBJ2-7
v_gene: TRBV12-3/TRBV12-4
abundance: many

CDR3aa: CASSPGTGLEQYF
CDR3nt: TGTGCCAGCAGCCCCGGGACAGGGCTCGAGCAGTACTTC
d_gene: TRBD1
j_gene: TRBJ2-7
v_gene: TRBV5-5
abundance: -

CDR3aa: CASSLVSIAGSYEQYF
CDR3nt: TGTGCCAGCAGCTTAGTTAGTATAGCGGGTAGCTACGAGCAGTACTTC
d_gene: TRBD2
j_gene: TRBJ2-7
v_gene: TRBV7-9
abundance: few

CDR3aa: CASSLGQLGYEQYF
CDR3nt: TGTGCCAGCAGCTTGGGGCAGTTAGGCTACGAGCAGTACTTC
d_gene: -
j_gene: TRBJ2-7
v_gene: TRBV5-4
abundance: few

CDR3aa: CASSLLRKGQLNTGELFF
CDR3nt: TGTGCTAGCAGCCTACTACGCAAGGGACAATTAAACACCGGGGAGCTGTTTTTT
d_gene: -
j_gene: TRBJ2-2
v_gene: TRBV7-7
abundance: many

CDR3aa: CASSQEVGGPINEQFF
CDR3nt: TGCGCCAGCAGCCAAGAGGTGGGAGGGCCGATCAATGAGCAGTTCTTC
d_gene: TRBD2
j_gene: TRBJ2-1
v_gene: TRBV4-3
abundance: -

CDR3aa: CASSSGTGPGGTSGYTF
CDR3nt: TGTGCCAGCAGCTCAGGAACAGGGCCGGGGGGTACGAGCGGCTACACCTTC
d_gene: -
j_gene: TRBJ1-2
v_gene: TRBV9
abundance: -

CDR3aa: CASSPRRDGSYEQYF
CDR3nt: TGTGCCAGCAGTCCCCGCCGGGACGGCTCCTACGAGCAGTACTTC
d_gene: -
j_gene: TRBJ2-7
v_gene: TRBV12-3/TRBV12-4
abundance: many

CDR3aa: CASSEQGTYEQYF
CDR3nt: TGTGCCAGCAGTGAACAGGGGACCTACGAGCAGTACTTC
d_gene: -
j_gene: TRBJ2-7
v_gene: TRBV2
abundance: few

CDR3aa: CSANRVYEQYF
CDR3nt: TGCAGTGCTAACAGGGTCTACGAGCAGTACTTC
d_gene: -
j_gene: TRBJ2-7
v_gene: TRBV20-1
abundance: -

CDR3aa: CASSWSFKSYEQYF
CDR3nt: TGTGCCAGCAGTTGGAGTTTTAAATCCTACGAGCAGTACTTC
d_gene: -
j_gene: TRBJ2-7
v_gene: TRBV7-9
abundance: -

CDR3aa: CASSLGWTSTGETQYF
CDR3nt: TGTGCCAGCAGCTTAGGATGGACTAGTACAGGAGAGACCCAGTACTTC
d_gene: TRBD2
j_gene: TRBJ2-5
v_gene: TRBV7-2
abundance: -